A selection of T cell receptor beta chains follows, all from one sample in a study of blood T cell repertoires in COVID-19. Assay: immunoSEQ multiplex PCR; the TCRdb copy retains only in-frame clones and omits some. The table lists about 300,000 clones, 90% of them singletons. Sequenced: peripheral blood. The source of these receptors is a woman in her 30s with COVID-19, enrolled during active disease. CDR3s include the opening cysteine and the closing phenylalanine or tryptophan. D genes are given only for firm matches. Only part of the rows carry a size: once, few, many, or a class if the clone is expanded.

TRBD2,few,15,TRBJ2-1,TRBV5-8,TGTGCCAGCAGCCCGGGGACTAGCGTCTACAATGAGCAGTTCTTC,CASSPGTSVYNEQFF
TRBD1,NA,14,TRBJ1-1,TRBV6-1,TGTGCCAGCAGTGAAAGGGGGCGCTTAGCTGAAGCTTTCTTT,CASSERGRLAEAFF
TRBD1,NA,14,TRBJ2-1,TRBV5-1,TGCGCCAGCAGCTTGGGACAGGGTTTGTATGAGCAGTTCTTC,CASSLGQGLYEQFF
NA,NA,13,TRBJ2-3,TRBV7-3,TGTGCCAGCAGGGACGGGAGTGCAGATACGCAGTATTTT,CASRDGSADTQYF
NA,NA,12,TRBJ2-1,TRBV27,TGTGCCAGCAGTTCTAGACAGGTAGAGCAGTTCTTC,CASSSRQVEQFF
NA,NA,13,TRBJ1-2,TRBV28,TGTGCCAGCAGCAGTGGAAGCGTCTATGGCTACACCTTC,CASSSGSVYGYTF
TRBD1,NA,14,TRBJ2-3,TRBV24-1,TGTGCCACCAGCGTAACAGGGGACACAGATACGCAGTATTTT,CATSVTGDTDTQYF
TRBD1,NA,15,TRBJ1-2,TRBV28,TGTGCCAGCTCTTCCGGGACAGGGGGGGGATATGGCTACACCTTC,CASSSGTGGGYGYTF
NA,few,16,TRBJ1-4,TRBV6-1,TGTGCCAGCAGTGATCCCTCTACAGGTTCCGGTGAAAAACTGTTTTTT,CASSDPSTGSGEKLFF
TRBD1,NA,15,TRBJ2-7,TRBV29-1,TGCAGCGTTTTTACGACCGGGACAGGGGGCGACGAGCAGTACTTC,CSVFTTGTGGDEQYF
TRBD1,NA,12,TRBJ1-5,TRBV24-1,TGTGCCACCGGGACAGGGGGCCAGCCCCAGCATTTT,CATGTGGQPQHF
NA,NA,15,TRBJ2-1,TRBV21-1,TGTGCCAGCAGCGGGCATATCCCACTCTGGAATGAGCAGTTCTTC,CASSGHIPLWNEQFF
TRBD1,NA,16,TRBJ2-5,TRBV7-7,TGTGCTAGCAGCCCCTCACAGGGGGCGCAATATGGGACCCAGTACTTC,CASSPSQGAQYGTQYF
TRBD2,NA,14,TRBJ2-7,TRBV19,TGTGCCAGTATGTCCTCCGCGGGAGTAGACGAGCAGTACTTC,CASMSSAGVDEQYF
NA,NA,14,TRBJ2-1,TRBV11-3,TGTGCCAGCAGCTTAGGTGTGGTGGGAGGTGAGCAGTTCTTC,CASSLGVVGGEQFF
NA,NA,13,TRBJ2-7,TRBV3-1/TRBV3-2,TGTGCCAGCCGATTGACAGAGGGGGACGAGCAGTACTTC,CASRLTEGDEQYF
NA,NA,16,TRBJ2-7,TRBV12-2,TGTGCAAGTCGCTCCAGACTAGCGGGGAGCTCCTACGAGCAGTACTTC,CASRSRLAGSSYEQYF
TRBD2,once,14,TRBJ2-3,TRBV2,TGTGCCAGCAGTCGGAGGTCGGGGGGGGATACGCAGTATTTT,CASSRRSGGDTQYF
NA,few,11,TRBJ1-2,TRBV30,TGTGCCTGGAGTCCCGGGGAAGGCTACACCTTC,CAWSPGEGYTF
TRBD1,NA,13,TRBJ1-5,TRBV30,TGTGCCTGGTCGGGACAGAGCAATCAGCCCCAGCATTTT,CAWSGQSNQPQHF
TRBD2,few,18,TRBJ2-1,TRBV9,TGTGCCAGCAGCGTAGAATCTAGCGGGATAGAATCCTACAATGAGCAGTTCTTC,CASSVESSGIESYNEQFF
NA,NA,14,TRBJ2-2,TRBV19,TGTGCCAGTCTAAGCGTTTCGAACACCGGGGAGCTGTTTTTT,CASLSVSNTGELFF
NA,NA,16,TRBJ2-3,TRBV28,TGTGCCAGCAAAGGGGGAGGGGTCGGGAGCACAGATACGCAGTATTTT,CASKGGGVGSTDTQYF
TRBD1,few,17,TRBJ2-2,TRBV3-1/TRBV3-2,TGTGCCAGCAGCCAAATCGCAGGGGGCGCCAACACCGGGGAGCTGTTTTTT,CASSQIAGGANTGELFF
NA,NA,14,TRBJ1-2,TRBV28,TGTGCCAGCAGTTTAACCCACCGGTACTATGGCTACACCTTC,CASSLTHRYYGYTF
TRBD2,NA,15,TRBJ2-2,TRBV5-6,TGTGCCAGCAGCAAACTAGCGGGAGGGCCCGGGGAGCTGTTTTTT,CASSKLAGGPGELFF
NA,NA,14,TRBJ1-4,TRBV5-4,TGTGCCAGCAGCCTCACGGACAGCAATGAAAAACTGTTTTTT,CASSLTDSNEKLFF
TRBD1,once,15,TRBJ2-2,TRBV5-1,TGCGCCAGCAGCAGCCGGGACAGGGTTAACGGGGAGCTGTTTTTT,CASSSRDRVNGELFF
TRBD1,NA,19,TRBJ2-7,TRBV14,TGTGCCAGCAGCCACCACACCGGGACAGGGGGCAATTTCCCCTACGAGCAGTACTTC,CASSHHTGTGGNFPYEQYF
NA,NA,13,TRBJ1-1,TRBV5-5,TGTGCCAGCAGCCCCGTCGTGAACACTGAAGCTTTCTTT,CASSPVVNTEAFF
NA,NA,16,TRBJ1-5,TRBV21-1,TGTGCCAGCAGCATTACCGGGACAGGGAAGAATCAGCCCCAGCATTTT,CASSITGTGKNQPQHF
NA,NA,15,TRBJ2-2,TRBV19,TGTGCCAGTGCCCAAGCTTCAGGGAAACCCGGGGAGCTGTTTTTT,CASAQASGKPGELFF
NA,once,12,TRBJ2-3,TRBV15,TGTGCCACCAGGCAGGGAACAGATACGCAGTATTTT,CATRQGTDTQYF
NA,NA,14,TRBJ2-1,TRBV10-3,TGTGCCATCGAACCGGGGAGTACCCACAATGAGCAGTTCTTC,CAIEPGSTHNEQFF
TRBD1,NA,15,TRBJ1-5,TRBV2,TGTGCCAGCAGTGTGGACAGGGGAGGCAATCAGCCCCAGCATTTT,CASSVDRGGNQPQHF
TRBD1,NA,15,TRBJ1-6,TRBV18,TGTGCCAGCTCACCACGGGGACAGGGTAATTCACCCCTCCACTTT,CASSPRGQGNSPLHF
NA,NA,16,TRBJ2-7,TRBV23-1,TGCGCCAGCAGTCAAAAGGGCAGGGGCTCTTCGAGCGAGCAGTACTTC,CASSQKGRGSSSEQYF
TRBD1,NA,14,TRBJ1-1,TRBV28,TGTGCCAGCAGTCTAGGGGGACAGGGACGAGGAGCTTTCTTT,CASSLGGQGRGAFF
NA,NA,13,TRBJ1-2,TRBV18,TGTGCCAGCTCACCAGTAGACAGTGATGGCTACACCTTC,CASSPVDSDGYTF
NA,NA,13,TRBJ2-7,TRBV29-1,TGCAGCGTATTTGGGGGGAACTCCTACGAGCAGTACTTC,CSVFGGNSYEQYF
NA,NA,17,TRBJ2-2,TRBV24-1,TGTGCCACCAGTGACAACCACAGGTACACCAACACCGGGGAGCTGTTTTTT,CATSDNHRYTNTGELFF
NA,few,15,TRBJ2-7,TRBV27,TGTGCCAGCAGTAGCCTAGGCGGGATGCCCTACGAGCAGTACTTC,CASSSLGGMPYEQYF
NA,once,13,TRBJ1-5,TRBV10-3,TGTGCCACCCGAGGGAGGGAAAGTCAGCCCCAGCATTTT,CATRGRESQPQHF
NA,NA,16,TRBJ1-6,TRBV5-1,TGCGCCAGCAGCACCGACTCCAGCTCCTATAATTCACCCCTCCACTTT,CASSTDSSSYNSPLHF
TRBD1,NA,14,TRBJ1-2,TRBV7-2,TGTGCCAGCACAAACCCCGGGACAGGGGAAGGCTACACCTTC,CASTNPGTGEGYTF
NA,NA,15,TRBJ1-1,TRBV16,TGTGCCAGCAGCCAACAGATTTTCATGAACACTGAAGCTTTCTTT,CASSQQIFMNTEAFF
NA,NA,13,TRBJ1-2,TRBV28,TGTGCCAGCAGAATGGCCTTGTCCTATGGCTACACCTTC,CASRMALSYGYTF
TRBD2,NA,16,TRBJ2-7,TRBV4-1,TGCGCCAGCAGCCAAGAACCTAGCGGGGGATTCTACGAGCAGTACTTC,CASSQEPSGGFYEQYF
NA,NA,12,TRBJ2-7,TRBV6-5,TGTGCCAGCATAAGGGGAAGGTACGAGCAGTACTTC,CASIRGRYEQYF
NA,few,13,TRBJ2-1,TRBV10-1,TGCGCCAGCAGCCCCGACTGGGGCGATGAGCAGTTCTTC,CASSPDWGDEQFF
TRBD1,NA,18,TRBJ2-2,TRBV27,TGTGCCAGCAGTTTTCGTCCGAAACAGGGGGTTTACACCGGGGAGCTGTTTTTT,CASSFRPKQGVYTGELFF
TRBD1,NA,14,TRBJ2-7,TRBV27,TGTGCCAGCAGTTTTCAGGGCAGGGGGTCCGAGCAGTACTTC,CASSFQGRGSEQYF
NA,once,13,TRBJ2-7,TRBV4-1,TGCGCCAGCAGCACGCGACGGGACTTAGAGCAGTACTTC,CASSTRRDLEQYF
NA,NA,15,TRBJ2-3,TRBV7-2,TGTGCCAGCAGCCCCCGTATTAGCGGCACAGATACGCAGTATTTT,CASSPRISGTDTQYF
TRBD2,NA,14,TRBJ2-7,TRBV19,TGTGCCAGTAGTGAACTTGGGAGCGGGGGCGAGCAGTACTTC,CASSELGSGGEQYF
TRBD2,NA,17,TRBJ2-1,TRBV7-2,TGTGCCAGCAGCCTAGCAATTGCGGGAGGGCTTTACAATGAGCAGTTCTTC,CASSLAIAGGLYNEQFF
NA,NA,11,TRBJ2-7,TRBV5-6,TGTGCCAGCAGCTTCGGGGACGAGCAGTACTTC,CASSFGDEQYF
TRBD2,NA,17,TRBJ2-1,TRBV2,TGTGCCAGCAGTGGGACTAGCGGGAGATCGACCTACAATGAGCAGTTCTTC,CASSGTSGRSTYNEQFF
TRBD2,NA,16,TRBJ2-2,TRBV5-8,TGTGCCAGCAGCCGGGCCGGGACTACGAACACCGGGGAGCTGTTTTTT,CASSRAGTTNTGELFF